The 27 T cell receptor beta chains listed next were all sequenced from one sample in a study of blood T cell repertoires in COVID-19. Assay: immunoSEQ multiplex PCR; the TCRdb copy retains only in-frame clones and omits some. In the table there are 320,000 or so clones, about 89% of which are singletons. The sample taken for sequencing was PBMCs or T cells enriched from blood (not recorded which). These TCRs come from a man between 60 and 75 years old who had recovered from COVID-19.

V is TRBV28 and J is TRBJ1-6, with D unclear. V was pared by 2 bases and J by 5 bases, with 10 bases between. Germline V gives CDR1 MDHEN, CDR2 SYDVKM. The CDR3 has 15 residues. CDR3 DNA sequence: TGTGCCAGCAGTTTACCACAACCCAATAATTCACCCCTCCACTTT. This sequence encodes CASSLPQPNNSPLHF.

J is TRBJ2-7 and V is TRBV3-1 (or the pseudogene TRBV3-2); possible D gene TRBD2, 5 bases. CDR1 and CDR2 (germline): LGHDT, YNNKEL (reference sequence). V lost 5 bases to trimming and J lost 1 base, with 9 bases between them. The CDR3 totals 13 residues. The CDR3 spells CASSWTASYEQYF. The DNA for the CDR3 is TGTGCCAGCAGCTGGACTGCTTCCTACGAGCAGTACTTC.

The chain carries TRBV27 and TRBJ1-1, with 9 positions matching TRBD1. The CDR3 consists of 13 residues. V shed 4 bases, J shed 4 bases, and the junction held 1 base outside the gene matches. Germline V gene data show CDR1 as MNHEY and CDR2 as SMNVEV (reference sequence). The CDR3 sequence is CASSWDRVTEAFF. The DNA of the CDR3 is TGTGCCAGCAGTTGGGACAGGGTCACTGAAGCTTTCTTT.

The DNA for the CDR3 is TGCGCCAGCAGCTTGTATGCAGGGCGAGAGACCCAGTACTTC. This codes for CASSLYAGRETQYF. This chain connects TRBV5-1 to TRBJ2-5; D might be TRBD1 (5 bases). CDR3 length: 14 amino acids. Germline lookup yields CDR1 SGHRS and CDR2 YFSETQ. V was pared by 1 base and J by 4 bases, with 11 bases between.

The chain has TRBV9 and TRBJ2-5, with 10 nucleotides matching TRBD2. The CDR3 is made up of 16 amino acids. Losses at the gene ends were 3 bases for V and 2 bases for J; bases not matched to a gene: 7. From germline, CDR1 is SGDLS and CDR2 YYNGEE. In DNA form, the CDR3 reads TGTGCCAGCAGCGACAGGACTAGCGGAGATCAAGAGACCCAGTACTTC. Residues: CASSDRTSGDQETQYF.

V gene TRBV28 combines with J gene TRBJ2-7; 14 bases line up with TRBD2. The CDR3 consists of 17 residues. The trim removed 2 bases at V and 6 bases at J, leaving 9 bases unmatched. Germline V gene lookup returns CDR1 MDHEN and CDR2 SYDVKM. The DNA of the CDR3 is TGTGCCAGCAGTTTAAAAGTGACTAGCGGGAGGGCCAGCGAGCAGTACTTC. This codes for CASSLKVTSGRASEQYF.

The chain joins TRBV5-8 to TRBJ2-3; a possible D gene is TRBD2 (6 bases). The CDR3 is 13 residues long. Trimming shortened V by 1 base and J by 8 bases, and 11 bases separated the two germline ends. Germline CDR1 is SGHTS and CDR2 is YDEGEE. CDR3 sequence: CASSLTRAGTQYF. CDR3 DNA: TGTGCCAGCAGCTTGACTAGAGCGGGTACGCAGTATTTT.

The rearrangement joins TRBV24-1 to TRBJ2-1, with TRBD2 matching over 10 bases. The length of the CDR3 is 15 residues. CDR1 is KGHDR, CDR2 SFDVKD, per germline. Trimming took 3 bases from V and 8 from J; bases not matched to a gene: 6. Here the CDR3 DNA reads TGTGCCACCAGTGATAGAAGCGGGAGGGTGGATGAGCAGTTCTTC. This translates into CATSDRSGRVDEQFF.

The chain couples TRBV5-8 to TRBJ2-3; D perhaps matches TRBD2 (6 bases). The germline V and J ends were trimmed by 4 bases and 0 bases, with 18 bases remaining between them. This CDR3 is 17 amino acids long. Germline V gene lookup returns CDR1 SGHTS and CDR2 YDEGEE. CDR3 in DNA: TGTGCCAGCAGCCCCCTAAACGGGAGTAGGAGCACAGATACGCAGTATTTT. Its protein product is CASSPLNGSRSTDTQYF.

This clone has a single count. The chain has TRBV28 and TRBJ2-1; 11 positions agree with TRBD2. The CDR3 runs to 13 residues. Unmatched junction bases numbered 4, after V lost 10 bases and J lost 5 bases. Germline lookup yields CDR1 MDHEN and CDR2 SYDVKM. CDR3 nucleotides: TGTGCCACCACGGGACTAGCGGACAATGAGCAGTTCTTC. Residues: CATTGLADNEQFF.

The chain combines TRBV5-6 with TRBJ2-1, with D possibly TRBD1 on 5 matching bases. The V and J ends lost 0 bases and 9 bases respectively, with 10 bases between them. Germline V lookup: CDR1 SGHDT, CDR2 YYEEEE. This CDR3 has 13 residues. The CDR3 bases are TGTGCCAGCAGCTTGGAGGGTAGGGGTGAGCAGTTCTTC. Its protein is CASSLEGRGEQFF.

The chain recombines TRBV19 with TRBJ2-2; 13 bases align to TRBD2. Germline trimming cut 11 bases from V and 5 bases from J; bases unmatched to any gene: 5. Germline lookup yields CDR1 LNHDA and CDR2 SQIVND (reference sequence). This CDR3 has 14 residues. The CDR3 DNA reads as TGTGCCGGGCGGACTAGCGGGAGAACCGGGGAGCTGTTTTTT. Protein: CAGRTSGRTGELFF.

The CDR3 DNA follows: TGTGCCTGGAGTGCCCTCGAGCTTCAGTACTTC. Translated: CAWSALELQYF. The chain couples TRBV30 to TRBJ2-7; D not certain. The CDR3 spans 11 residues. V lost 1 base and J 10 bases, leaving 11 bases between the germline ends. Germline V gene lookup returns CDR1 GTSNPN and CDR2 SVGIG (reference sequence).

The rearrangement joins TRBV7-8 to TRBJ2-1, with 8 bases lining up with TRBD1. V shed 10 bases and J 7 bases; nucleotides not matched to a gene: 9. Germline CDR1 SGHVS, CDR2 FQNEAQ. There are 13 residues in the CDR3. This CDR3 is CATSQGAGNEQFF. DNA for the CDR3: TGTGCCACCTCCCAGGGGGCTGGGAATGAGCAGTTCTTC.

The chain joins TRBV7-2 to TRBJ2-7, with 7 bases matching TRBD2. V dropped 1 base and J dropped 5; count of bases not matched to a gene: 11. Per the germline V gene, CDR1 is SGHTA and CDR2 is FQGNSA. The CDR3 is 16 amino acids. The CDR3 spells CASSLGGWRELNEQYF. The CDR3 DNA is TGTGCCAGCAGCTTAGGGGGTTGGCGGGAGCTCAACGAGCAGTACTTC. Full variable domain (remainder filled in from reference TRBV7-2 and TRBJ2-7): GAGVSQSPSNKVTEKGKDVELRCDPISGHTALYWYRQSLGQGLEFLIYFQGNSAPDKSGLPSDRFSAERTGGSVSTLTIQRTQQEDSAVYLCASSLGGWRELNEQYFGPGTRLTVT.

V usage is TRBV14 and J usage is TRBJ2-1; weak D call: TRBD1 (5 bases). Between the trimmed V and J ends, which lost 4 bases and 4 bases, there was a span of 8 bases. The CDR3 is made up of 13 amino acids. Germline-derived CDR1 and CDR2 are SGHDN and FVKESK. The CDR3 DNA reads as TGTGCCAGCAGCCCGACAGTTTACAATGAGCAGTTCTTC. This gives the protein CASSPTVYNEQFF.

V is TRBV18 and J is TRBJ2-7, with 12 nucleotides matching TRBD2. CDR1 KGHSH and CDR2 LQKENI come from the germline V gene. The CDR3 loop spans 16 amino acids. V lost 4 bases to trimming and J lost 4 bases; unmatched junction nucleotides: 8. The CDR3 nucleotides are TGTGCCAGCTCACACCGGACTAGCGGGATCCAGTACGAGCAGTACTTC. Its protein product is CASSHRTSGIQYEQYF.

This clone was counted only a few times. The gene calls are TRBV28 and TRBJ2-4; a possible D gene is TRBD1 (6 bases). The CDR3 loop spans 16 amino acids. The germline V gene encodes CDR1 MDHEN and CDR2 SYDVKM. Trimming pared 5 bases from V and 1 base from J, leaving 15 bases between. In DNA form, the CDR3 reads TGTGCCAGCAGTGAGGACAGTTTTTCGGCCAAAAACATTCAGTACTTC. This sequence encodes CASSEDSFSAKNIQYF.

The rearrangement joins TRBV4-2 to TRBJ1-3, with D perhaps TRBD1 (6 bases). The length of the CDR3 is 17 residues. The germline V and J ends were trimmed by 0 bases and 2 bases, with 14 bases remaining between them. Germline V gives CDR1 LGHNA, CDR2 YNFKEQ. CDR3 residues: CASSQEGFRGAGNTIYF. DNA for the CDR3: TGTGCCAGCAGCCAAGAAGGGTTCAGGGGCGCTGGAAACACCATATATTTT.

The V call is TRBV4-1, the J call TRBJ2-7; 7 nucleotides align to TRBD2. Germline V gene lookup returns CDR1 MGHRA and CDR2 YSYEKL. V was pared by 0 bases and J by 1 base, with 12 bases of the junction left unmatched. This CDR3 region has 18 residues. The CDR3 nucleotides read TGCGCCAGCAGCCAAGAAGATGGGCCCGCCGGGAGGTCCTACGAGCAGTACTTC. Protein product: CASSQEDGPAGRSYEQYF.

About this clone: This CDR3 is also generated by other DNA sequences in the sample. The V call is TRBV7-2, the J call TRBJ1-3; 8 positions match TRBD1. The CDR3 spans 16 residues. In germline, CDR1 is SGHTA, CDR2 FQGNSA. The V gene end was trimmed by 4 bases and the J gene end by 3 bases; junction bases not matched to a gene: 8. The DNA of the CDR3 is TGTGCCAGCAGCTCAGGACAGGGATCAAGTGGAAACACCATATATTTT. Protein: CASSSGQGSSGNTIYF.

The chain uses TRBV28 and TRBJ2-1; possibly TRBD1 for D (5 bases). Trimming took 4 bases from V and 1 from J, leaving 11 bases between them. Per germline, CDR1 MDHEN and CDR2 SYDVKM. The CDR3 has 15 residues. In DNA, the CDR3 is TGTGCCAGCAGTTCTCAGGGTAGGTCCTACAATGAGCAGTTCTTC. Translation: CASSSQGRSYNEQFF.

V gene TRBV11-2 combines with J gene TRBJ2-7; 8 positions agree with TRBD2. The CDR3 is 17 amino acids. Germline CDR1 reads SGHAT; CDR2 reads FQNNGV. The V segment lost 4 bases and the J segment 0 bases; nucleotides outside the gene matches: 11. The CDR3, as DNA: TGTGCCAGCAGCTCAGGAAATAGCGGGAAGAGCTCCTACGAGCAGTACTTC. Translating gives CASSSGNSGKSSYEQYF.

The chain recombines TRBV29-1 with TRBJ1-3; D is perhaps TRBD1 (5 bases). The ends were cut back, 6 bases at V and 3 bases at J, with 15 bases in the middle. The V gene's germline CDR1 is SQVTM and CDR2 ANQGSEA. CDR3 size: 14 residues. Written as DNA, the CDR3 is TGCAGCGTGGAGATACAGGCGAATGGAAACACCATATATTTT. Its protein is CSVEIQANGNTIYF.

V is TRBV6-5 and J is TRBJ1-5; perhaps TRBD1 as D (5 bases). V was trimmed by 0 bases and J by 7 bases, leaving 10 bases between them. The CDR3 sequence is 14 residues long. The V gene's germline CDR1 is MNHEY and CDR2 SVGAGI. The CDR3: CASSYSGGRQPQHF. CDR3 DNA sequence: TGTGCCAGCAGTTACTCCGGGGGTAGACAGCCCCAGCATTTT.

The CDR3 here is CASSTTGNEQYF. The CDR3 DNA reads TGTGCCAGCAGCACGACAGGCAACGAGCAGTACTTC. The rearrangement links TRBV5-6 to TRBJ2-7; D is possibly TRBD1 (6 bases). This CDR3 has 12 amino acids. Looked up from germline, CDR1 is SGHDT and CDR2 is YYEEEE. Trimming took 4 bases from V and 5 from J, leaving 10 bases between them.

The chain employs TRBV20-1 and TRBJ2-5; 7 bases map to TRBD2. V gave up 3 bases and J gave up 7 bases; unmatched junction bases: 2. The CDR3 runs to 11 residues. CDR1 DFQATT and CDR2 SNEGSKA come from the germline V gene (reference sequence). CDR3: CSASWEGTQYF. The CDR3, as DNA: TGCAGTGCTAGTTGGGAGGGGACCCAGTACTTC.